This T cell receptor (beta chain) originates from a study of blood T cell repertoires in COVID-19. Data came from immunoSEQ multiplex PCR; TCRdb stores just in-frame clones and leaves some out. The table records fewer than 350,000 clones, roughly nine tenths of them present only once. The ends lost 0 bases at V and 1 base at J; junction bases unmatched: 2. Germline CDR1 and CDR2: MGHRA and YSYEKL. The CDR3 loop spans 15 amino acids. Sequenced sample: peripheral blood. The chain carries TRBV4-1 and TRBJ2-5, with TRBD2 matching 7 bases. This TCR was sampled from a woman aged 25 to 45 with COVID-19, enrolled during active disease. As DNA, the CDR3 is TGCGCCAGCAGCCAAGACTGGACTAGCCAAGAGACCCAGTACTTC. As protein: CASSQDWTSQETQYF.